The sequence of this TCR beta chain was determined in a study of beta chain features in type 1 diabetes. Expressed TCRB transcripts were sequenced because the isolated RNA had all been reverse transcribed beforehand. TCRdb keeps only in-frame clones here, not all; method: immunoSEQ multiplex PCR. The sample includes about 140,000 clones, 10% of them seen just once. The receptor's source is a man aged 18 to 35 in good health. The source material was naive CD4+ T cells from blood.

In DNA form, the CDR3 reads TGTGCCAGCAGACCAACCGGGACAGGTAACAATGAGCAGTTCTTC. As protein: CASRPTGTGNNEQFF. This chain links TRBV27 with TRBJ2-1; 8 nucleotides line up with TRBD1. Unmatched junction bases numbered 9, after V lost 6 bases and J lost 5 bases. The V gene's germline CDR1 is MNHEY and CDR2 SMNVEV (reference sequence). The CDR3 spans 15 residues.